Described below is a single T cell receptor (beta chain) sequence and its context. Its target is not known. The sample is drawn from a study of early T cells in non-severe SARS-CoV-2 infection. The study's findings and limits: Sequences matched to VDJdb favored anti-spike CD8 responses, while private and CD4 specificities were missed.

Trimming took off 6 bases at V and 0 bases at J, with 7 bases between the two ends. This CDR3 region has 12 residues. Germline V CDR1 and CDR2: SQVTM, ANQGSEA. Each CDR3 protein is one row after TCRdb ran MiXCR on the 5' RACE reads. The sample has about 68,000 distinct CDR3 sequences, roughly 11% seen once. This clonotype was sampled from an adult who was a healthcare worker with PCR-confirmed SARS-CoV-2 infection or an uninfected control (not recorded which). The rearrangement links TRBV29-1 to TRBJ2-3; D not resolved. Sequencing was done on a sample of whole blood. The CDR3 sequence is CSVGGSTDTQYF. In nucleotides, the CDR3 is TGCAGCGTGGGCGGTAGCACAGATACGCAGTATTTT.